This TCR beta chain originates from a study of T-cell reconstitution after alpha-beta-depleted transplantation in children. Germline CDR1 SGHRS, CDR2 YFSETQ. CDR3 length: 17 amino acids. V lost 4 bases, J lost 4 bases, and 12 bases stayed unmatched. As it was prepared, the TCRbeta library received unique molecular identifiers. TCRdb recomputed calls from the PCR reads with MiXCR, one row per CDR3 protein. The sample shows 200,000 to 300,000 distinct CDR3 sequences, about 12% of them seen only once. This clonotype was recorded at least ten times. The clonotype originates from a human donor who donated a stem cell graft to a child with acute lymphoblastic leukemia. The chain links TRBV5-1 to TRBJ2-2; 8 bases are shared with TRBD1. The material sequenced was PBMCs from the stem cell graft donor, taken from the stem cell graft. The CDR3 loop is CASSPSPGQGITGELFF. The DNA for the CDR3 is TGCGCCAGCAGCCCGTCTCCAGGACAGGGCATCACCGGGGAGCTGTTTTTT.